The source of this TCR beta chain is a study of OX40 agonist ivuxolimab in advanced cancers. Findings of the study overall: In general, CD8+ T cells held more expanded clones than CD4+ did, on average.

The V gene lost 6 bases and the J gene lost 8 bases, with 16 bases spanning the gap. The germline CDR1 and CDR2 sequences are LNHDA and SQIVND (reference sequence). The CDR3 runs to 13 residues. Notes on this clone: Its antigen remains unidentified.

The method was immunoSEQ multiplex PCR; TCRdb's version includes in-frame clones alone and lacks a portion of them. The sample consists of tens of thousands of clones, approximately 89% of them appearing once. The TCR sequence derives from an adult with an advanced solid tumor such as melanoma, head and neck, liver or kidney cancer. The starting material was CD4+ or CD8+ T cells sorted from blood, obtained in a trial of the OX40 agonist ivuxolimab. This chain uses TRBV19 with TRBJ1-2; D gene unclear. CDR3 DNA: TGTGCCAGTAGGGGAGGGAACGATCACGGCTACACCTTC. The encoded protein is CASRGGNDHGYTF.